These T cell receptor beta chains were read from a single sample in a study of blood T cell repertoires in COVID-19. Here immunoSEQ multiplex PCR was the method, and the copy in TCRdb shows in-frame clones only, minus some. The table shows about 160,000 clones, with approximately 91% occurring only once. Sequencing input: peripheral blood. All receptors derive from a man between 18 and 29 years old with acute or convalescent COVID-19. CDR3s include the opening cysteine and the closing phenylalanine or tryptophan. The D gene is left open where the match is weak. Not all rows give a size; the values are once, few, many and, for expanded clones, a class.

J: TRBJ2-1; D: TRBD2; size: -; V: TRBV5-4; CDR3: CASSLAGASGQNEQFF; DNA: TGTGCCAGCAGCTTGGCCGGGGCTAGCGGACAAAATGAGCAGTTCTTC
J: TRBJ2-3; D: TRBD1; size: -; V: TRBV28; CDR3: CASNYRGSTDTQYF; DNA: TGTGCCAGCAATTACAGGGGAAGCACAGATACGCAGTATTTT
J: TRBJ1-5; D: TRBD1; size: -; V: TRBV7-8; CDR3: CASSSDTGVGQPQHF; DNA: TGTGCCAGCAGCTCGGATACAGGGGTCGGTCAGCCCCAGCATTTT
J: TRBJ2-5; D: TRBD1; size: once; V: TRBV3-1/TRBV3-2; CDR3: CASSQGTGETQYF; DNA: TGTGCCAGCAGCCAAGGGACAGGAGAGACCCAGTACTTC
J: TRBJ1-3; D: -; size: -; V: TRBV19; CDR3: CASSIPGLNSGNTIYF; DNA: TGTGCCAGTAGTATCCCAGGTCTGAACTCTGGAAACACCATATATTTT
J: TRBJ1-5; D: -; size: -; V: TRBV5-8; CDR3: CASSLEFRGNQPQHF; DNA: TGTGCCAGCAGCTTGGAGTTCCGAGGCAATCAGCCCCAGCATTTT
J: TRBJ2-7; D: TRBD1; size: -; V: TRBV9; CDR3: CASSKYGTGGSYEQYF; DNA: TGTGCCAGCAGCAAATATGGGACAGGGGGCTCATACGAGCAGTACTTC
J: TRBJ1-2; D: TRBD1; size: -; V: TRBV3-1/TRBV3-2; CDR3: CASSRTGVGAGYTF; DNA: TGTGCCAGCAGCCGCACAGGGGTGGGGGCTGGCTACACCTTC
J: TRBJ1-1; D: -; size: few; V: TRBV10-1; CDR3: CASKATNQGSTEAFF; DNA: TGCGCCAGCAAGGCCACGAATCAGGGGAGCACTGAAGCTTTCTTT
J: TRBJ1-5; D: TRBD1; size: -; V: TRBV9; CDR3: CASSRGLGQPQHF; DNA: TGTGCCAGCAGTAGGGGGCTAGGGCAGCCCCAGCATTTT
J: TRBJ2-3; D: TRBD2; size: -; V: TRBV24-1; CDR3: CATTGLAGDTQYF; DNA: TGTGCCACCACCGGACTAGCGGGAGATACGCAGTATTTT
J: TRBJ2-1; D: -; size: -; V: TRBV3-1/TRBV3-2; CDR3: CASSQGVRDFYYNEQFF; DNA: TGTGCCAGCAGCCAAGGGGTCCGGGACTTTTACTACAATGAGCAGTTCTTC
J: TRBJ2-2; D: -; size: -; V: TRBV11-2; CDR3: CATGGFSNTGELFF; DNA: TGTGCCACCGGAGGATTCTCGAACACCGGGGAGCTGTTTTTT
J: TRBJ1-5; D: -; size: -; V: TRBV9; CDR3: CASSGGQPQHF; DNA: TGTGCCAGCAGTGGAGGCCAGCCCCAGCATTTT
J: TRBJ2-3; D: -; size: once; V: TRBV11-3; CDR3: CASSSGLTTDTQYF; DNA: TGTGCCAGCAGCTCGGGACTCACGACAGATACGCAGTATTTT
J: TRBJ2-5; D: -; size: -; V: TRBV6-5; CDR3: CASTRTVETQYF; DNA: TGTGCCAGCACGCGGACAGTAGAGACCCAGTACTTC
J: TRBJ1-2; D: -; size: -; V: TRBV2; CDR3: CASEGQVISGGYTF; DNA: TGTGCCAGCGAAGGTCAGGTGATCTCTGGAGGCTACACCTTC
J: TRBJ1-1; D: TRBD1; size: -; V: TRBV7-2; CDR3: CASSPDRGRLWAFF; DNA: TGTGCCAGCAGCCCGGACAGGGGGCGATTATGGGCTTTCTTT
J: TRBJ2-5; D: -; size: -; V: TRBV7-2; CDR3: CASSLGGHPGETQYF; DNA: TGTGCCAGCAGCTTAGGGGGACATCCCGGGGAGACCCAGTACTTC
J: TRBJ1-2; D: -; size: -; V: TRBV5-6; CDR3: CASNLGAPVGATNYGYTF; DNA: TGTGCCAGCAACCTAGGAGCGCCCGTGGGGGCGACTAACTATGGCTACACCTTC
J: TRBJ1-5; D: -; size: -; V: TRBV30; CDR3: CAWSVQSHGPRVNQPQHF; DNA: TGTGCCTGGAGTGTTCAATCCCACGGACCGCGGGTGAATCAGCCCCAGCATTTT
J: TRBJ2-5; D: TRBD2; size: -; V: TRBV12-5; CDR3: CASGPRASGRIGETQYF; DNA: TGTGCTAGTGGCCCCCGTGCTAGCGGGAGAATCGGAGAGACCCAGTACTTC